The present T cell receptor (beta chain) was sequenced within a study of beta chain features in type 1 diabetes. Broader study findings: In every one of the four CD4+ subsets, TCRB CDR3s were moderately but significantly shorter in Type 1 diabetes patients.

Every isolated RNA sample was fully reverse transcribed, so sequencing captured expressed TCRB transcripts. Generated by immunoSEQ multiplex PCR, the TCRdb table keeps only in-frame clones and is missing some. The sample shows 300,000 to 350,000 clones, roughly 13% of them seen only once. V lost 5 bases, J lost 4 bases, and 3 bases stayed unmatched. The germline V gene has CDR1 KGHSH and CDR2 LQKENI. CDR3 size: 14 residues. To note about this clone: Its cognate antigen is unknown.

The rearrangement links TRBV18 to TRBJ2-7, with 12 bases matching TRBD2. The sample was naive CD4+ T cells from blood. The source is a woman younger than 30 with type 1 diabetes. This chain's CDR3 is CASSETSGRYEQYV. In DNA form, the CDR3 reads TGTGCCAGCTCAGAAACTAGCGGGAGGTACGAGCAGTACGTC.